The entry that follows covers one T cell receptor (beta chain) sequence. This sample is part of a study of blood T cell repertoires in COVID-19. Study context: Both acute and convalescent COVID-19 samples were obtained from the United States, Italy and Spain. T cells, B-cell-depleted T cells, or PBMCs supplied cDNA or gDNA.

In Seattle, patients joined the study during active infection and were tracked longitudinally. Authors' processing steps: Reference gene primer amplification gave nucleated cell count estimates. Method: immunoSEQ multiplex PCR; TCRdb's copy keeps in-frame clones and lacks some. The V and J calls and clone size were taken over from that table, and D and trimming were inferred from the DNA. The table includes a few hundred thousand clones, about nine tenths detected once. Germline V gives CDR1 SGHDN, CDR2 FVKESK. The CDR3 spans 13 residues. V was trimmed by 5 bases and J by 4 bases, leaving 9 bases between them.

The V and J genes are TRBV14 and TRBJ1-5; D is ambiguous. The receptor was derived from a woman aged 25 to 39 with COVID-19, enrolled during active disease. Input material: peripheral blood. The CDR3 DNA sequence: TGTGCCAGCAGCTTGTCACATAATCAGCCCCAGCATTTT. This sequence encodes CASSLSHNQPQHF.